This is a list of T cell receptor beta chains from one sample in a study of OX40 agonist ivuxolimab in advanced cancers. Libraries were prepared by immunoSEQ multiplex PCR; TCRdb keeps only in-frame clonotypes and omits some of them. The sample contains fewer than 75,000 clones, about 89% of which appear only once. The sequencing here drew on CD4+ or CD8+ T cells sorted from blood, taken in a trial of the OX40 agonist ivuxolimab. These TCRs come from an adult with an advanced solid tumor such as melanoma, head and neck, liver or kidney cancer. Each CDR3 is given with its conserved first and last residue. The D gene is left open where the match is weak. Clone size is given for some rows only: seen once, a few or many times, or a class if the clone is expanded.

clone_size: .
v_call: TRBV7-9
j_call: TRBJ2-7
d_call: .
cdr3_aa: CASSLAAGEQYF
cdr3_nt: TGTGCCAGCAGCTTAGCTGCGGGTGAGCAGTACTTC

clone_size: .
v_call: TRBV5-4
j_call: TRBJ1-2
d_call: TRBD1
cdr3_aa: CASSITGTEAYGYTF
cdr3_nt: TGTGCCAGCAGCATCACCGGGACAGAAGCCTATGGCTACACCTTC

clone_size: .
v_call: TRBV4-1
j_call: TRBJ2-2
d_call: TRBD2
cdr3_aa: CASSQGSVGWTSVLGELFF
cdr3_nt: TGCGCCAGCAGCCAAGGTTCTGTGGGTTGGACTAGCGTCCTCGGGGAGCTGTTTTTT

clone_size: .
v_call: TRBV19
j_call: TRBJ2-6
d_call: .
cdr3_aa: CASSSPLNRAGANVLTF
cdr3_nt: TGTGCCAGTAGTTCCCCCTTAAACAGGGCTGGGGCCAACGTCCTGACTTTC

clone_size: .
v_call: TRBV5-1
j_call: TRBJ1-1
d_call: .
cdr3_aa: CASQGNFDTEAFF
cdr3_nt: TGCGCCAGTCAGGGTAATTTTGACACTGAAGCTTTCTTT

clone_size: .
v_call: TRBV14
j_call: TRBJ2-3
d_call: TRBD2
cdr3_aa: CASSPKFPLAGGPGTDTQYF
cdr3_nt: TGTGCCAGCAGCCCCAAATTCCCGTTAGCGGGAGGGCCCGGCACAGATACGCAGTATTTT

clone_size: once
v_call: TRBV5-1
j_call: TRBJ2-1
d_call: .
cdr3_aa: CASSLEGRGSYNEQFF
cdr3_nt: TGCGCCAGCAGCTTGGAAGGCAGGGGCTCCTACAATGAGCAGTTCTTC

clone_size: .
v_call: TRBV12-2
j_call: TRBJ1-2
d_call: .
cdr3_aa: CASRRHGDPPPLRHGYTF
cdr3_nt: TGTGCAAGTCGCCGCCACGGGGACCCTCCTCCGCTCAGGCATGGCTACACCTTC

clone_size: few
v_call: TRBV28
j_call: TRBJ1-6
d_call: .
cdr3_aa: CASRGNSPLHF
cdr3_nt: TGTGCCAGCAGGGGGAATTCACCCCTCCACTTT

clone_size: .
v_call: TRBV18
j_call: TRBJ2-1
d_call: TRBD2
cdr3_aa: CASSRRRGEIGEQFF
cdr3_nt: TGTGCCAGCTCAAGACGGCGGGGGGAGATCGGTGAGCAGTTCTTC